Shown below are 9 T cell receptor beta chains from a single sample sequenced in a study of regulatory T cells in long-lasting Graves disease. Construction of TCR beta libraries relied on iRepertoire HTBI primers and on Arm-PCR targeting CDR3 regions. TCRdb independently ran MiXCR on the multiplex PCR reads; one entry per CDR3 protein. The table lists roughly 610,000 distinct CDR3 sequences, 15% to 20% of them singletons. Time point meaning: newly diagnosed GD, antithyroid drugs for less than 3 months. RNA from PBMCs was the source of the TCR library. Separately, the same data were catalogued under a study of T cells in Graves' hyperthyroidism and ophthalmopathy.

The sample here was peripheral blood mononuclear cells (PBMCs), taken at new diagnosis, from a patient treated with antithyroid drugs. The receptors originated from a man younger than 35 with Graves disease.

The genes are TRBV11-3 and TRBJ2-3; D not certain. The CDR3 contains 14 residues. V lost 4 bases, J lost 4 bases, and 12 bases lay in between. CDR1 is SGHNT, CDR2 YENEEA, per germline. The CDR3 reads CASSSLNVSDTQYF. CDR3 DNA: TGTGCCAGCAGCTCCCTGAATGTATCAGATACGCAGTATTTT.

There are many counts of this clonotype. The chain combines TRBV6-5 with TRBJ1-1; D is undetermined. Per the germline V gene, CDR1 is MNHEY and CDR2 is SVGAGI. V lost 3 bases and J lost 6, with 14 bases in between. The CDR3 covers 14 residues. CDR3 in amino acids: CASSYSGSAPEAFF. The CDR3 DNA follows: TGTGCCAGCAGTTATTCCGGGAGTGCCCCTGAAGCTTTCTTT.

This clonotype was picked up many times. The rearrangement joins TRBV2 to TRBJ1-2; 9 nucleotides agree with TRBD1. V lost 6 bases, J lost 13 bases, and 6 bases stayed unmatched. CDR1 and CDR2 from the germline V gene are SNHLY and FYNNEI. This CDR3 comprises 11 residues. The CDR3 reads CASSLQGACTF. The CDR3 bases are TGTGCCAGCAGCTTACAGGGGGCCTGCACCTTC.

This clonotype has more than one count but fewer than ten. The chain links TRBV30 to TRBJ2-7; 7 nucleotides line up with TRBD1. The CDR3 length is 14 residues. Germline CDR1 is GTSNPN and CDR2 is SVGIG (reference sequence). The trim removed 2 bases at V and 3 bases at J, leaving 7 bases unmatched. The CDR3 DNA is TGTGCCTGGAGTCTGGGACAGACTTACTACGAGCAGTACTTC. Amino acids: CAWSLGQTYYEQYF.

The V and J genes are TRBV20-1 and TRBJ2-7; 12 nucleotides align to TRBD2. V gave up 6 bases and J gave up 7 bases; unmatched junction bases: 10. CDR1 and CDR2 (germline): DFQATT, SNEGSKA (reference sequence). The CDR3 totals 14 residues. The CDR3 loop is CSARGRLAGDEQYF. The CDR3 coding sequence is TGCAGTGCCCGGGGAAGACTAGCGGGAGATGAGCAGTACTTC.

This clonotype was picked up a small number of times. The V gene is TRBV20-1, the J gene TRBJ2-7; D is perhaps TRBD2 (6 bases). Per germline, CDR1 DFQATT and CDR2 SNEGSKA (reference sequence). The CDR3 spans 14 residues. V was trimmed by 2 bases and J by 9 bases, leaving 20 bases between them. The CDR3 is CSARLWTAGKGQYF. The CDR3 DNA follows: TGCAGTGCTAGACTGTGGACTGCGGGAAAGGGGCAGTACTTC.

The J gene is TRBJ1-6, the V gene TRBV7-2, with 7 bases fitting TRBD1. The CDR3 extends over 15 amino acids. Germline V gene sequence: CDR1 SGHTA, CDR2 FQGNSA. The trim removed 5 bases at V and 8 bases at J, leaving 9 bases unmatched. The DNA for the CDR3 is TGTGCCAGCAGCCAGACAGGGTGGCTCGATTCACCCCTCCACTTT. Its protein product is CASSQTGWLDSPLHF.

This clonotype was counted a few times. The chain joins TRBV27 to TRBJ2-1, with D perhaps matching TRBD2 (6 bases). V dropped 5 bases and J dropped 13 bases, with 12 bases sitting between them. Germline values: CDR1 MNHEY, CDR2 SMNVEV (reference sequence). This CDR3 contains 11 residues. CDR3 region: CASSPGAGQFF. CDR3 nucleotides: TGTGCCAGCAGTCCTGGGGCGGGACAGTTCTTC.

This clonotype was counted between two and nine times. The chain employs TRBV11-3 and TRBJ2-1; no clear D gene. Germline V CDR1 and CDR2: SGHNT, YENEEA. This CDR3 region has 13 residues. Trimming shortened V by 2 bases and J by 6 bases, and 8 bases separated the two germline ends. The CDR3 DNA follows: TGTGCCAGCAGCTTAAATTTCGGCAATGAGCAGTTCTTC. Its translation: CASSLNFGNEQFF. Together with reference TRBV11-3 and TRBJ2-1, the CDR3 gives the full variable domain: EAGVVQSPRYKIIEKKQPVAFWCNPISGHNTLYWYLQNLGQGPELLIRYENEEAVDDSQLPKDRFSAERLKGVDSTLKIQPAELGDSAVYLCASSLNFGNEQFFGPGTRLTVL.